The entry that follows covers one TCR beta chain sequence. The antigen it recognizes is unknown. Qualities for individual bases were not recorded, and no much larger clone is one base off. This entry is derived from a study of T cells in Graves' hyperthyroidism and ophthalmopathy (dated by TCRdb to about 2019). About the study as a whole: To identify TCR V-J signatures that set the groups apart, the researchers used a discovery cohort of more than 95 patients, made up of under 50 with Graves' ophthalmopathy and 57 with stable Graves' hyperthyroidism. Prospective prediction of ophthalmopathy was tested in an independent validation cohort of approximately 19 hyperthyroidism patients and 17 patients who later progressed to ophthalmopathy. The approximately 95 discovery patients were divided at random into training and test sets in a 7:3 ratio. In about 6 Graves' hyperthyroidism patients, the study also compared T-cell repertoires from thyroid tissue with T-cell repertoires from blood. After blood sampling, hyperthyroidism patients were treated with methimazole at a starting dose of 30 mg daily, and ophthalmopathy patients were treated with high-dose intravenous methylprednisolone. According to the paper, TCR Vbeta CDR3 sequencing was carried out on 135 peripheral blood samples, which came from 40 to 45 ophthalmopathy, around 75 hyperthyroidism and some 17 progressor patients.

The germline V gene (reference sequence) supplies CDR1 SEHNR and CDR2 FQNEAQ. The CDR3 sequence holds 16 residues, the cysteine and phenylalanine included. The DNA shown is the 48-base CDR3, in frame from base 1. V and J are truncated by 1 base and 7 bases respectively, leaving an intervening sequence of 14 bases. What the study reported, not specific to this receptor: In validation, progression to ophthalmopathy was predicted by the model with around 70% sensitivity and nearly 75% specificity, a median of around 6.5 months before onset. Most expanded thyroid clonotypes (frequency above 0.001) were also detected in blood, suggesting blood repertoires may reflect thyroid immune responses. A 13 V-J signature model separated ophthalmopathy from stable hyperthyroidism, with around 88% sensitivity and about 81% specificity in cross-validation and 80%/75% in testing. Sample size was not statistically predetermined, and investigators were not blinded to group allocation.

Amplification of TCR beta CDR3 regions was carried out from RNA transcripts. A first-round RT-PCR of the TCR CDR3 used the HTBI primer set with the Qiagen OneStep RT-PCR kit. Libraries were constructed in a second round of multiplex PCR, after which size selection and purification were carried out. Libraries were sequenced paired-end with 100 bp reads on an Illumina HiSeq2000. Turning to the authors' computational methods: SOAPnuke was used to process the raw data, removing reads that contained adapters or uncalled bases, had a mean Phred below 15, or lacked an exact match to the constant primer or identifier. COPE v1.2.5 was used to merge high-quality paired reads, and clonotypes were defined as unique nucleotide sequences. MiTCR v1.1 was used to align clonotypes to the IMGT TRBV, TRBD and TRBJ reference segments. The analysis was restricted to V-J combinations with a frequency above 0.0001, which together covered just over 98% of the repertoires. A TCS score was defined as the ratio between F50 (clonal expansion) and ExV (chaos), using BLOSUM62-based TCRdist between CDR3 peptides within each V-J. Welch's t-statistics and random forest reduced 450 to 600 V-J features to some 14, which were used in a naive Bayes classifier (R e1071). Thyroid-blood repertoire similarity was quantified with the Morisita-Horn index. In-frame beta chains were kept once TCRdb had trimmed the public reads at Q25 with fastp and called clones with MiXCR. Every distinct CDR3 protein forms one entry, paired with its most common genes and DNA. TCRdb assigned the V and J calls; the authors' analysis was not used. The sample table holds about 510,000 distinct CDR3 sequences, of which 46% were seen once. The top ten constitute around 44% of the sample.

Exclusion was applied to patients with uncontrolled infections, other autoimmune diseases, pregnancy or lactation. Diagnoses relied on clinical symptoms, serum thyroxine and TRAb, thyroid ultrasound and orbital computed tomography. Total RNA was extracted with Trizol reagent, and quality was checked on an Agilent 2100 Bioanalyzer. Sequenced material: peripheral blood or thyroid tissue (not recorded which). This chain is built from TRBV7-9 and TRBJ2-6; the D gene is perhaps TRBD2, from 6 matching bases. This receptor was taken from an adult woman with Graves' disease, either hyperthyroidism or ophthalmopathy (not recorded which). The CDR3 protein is CASSLVDRGIANVLTF. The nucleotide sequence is TGTGCCAGCAGCTTAGTAGACCGGGGGATAGCCAACGTCCTGACTTTC.